The 8 T cell receptor beta chains listed next were all sequenced from one sample in a study of beta chain features in type 1 diabetes. All of the isolated RNA was reverse transcribed, so expressed TCRB transcripts were sequenced. The data were produced by immunoSEQ multiplex PCR, yet TCRdb's version contains in-frame clones alone and is incomplete. The sample carries hundreds of thousands of clones, less than 20% recorded once. What was sequenced was naive CD4+ T cells from blood. The receptor source for this set is a man younger than 30 in good health.

This clone was detected only a few times. V gene TRBV18 combines with J gene TRBJ2-6, with D possibly TRBD1 on 6 matching bases. V was cut by 5 bases and J by 0 bases, with 17 bases left in between. Germline assignment: CDR1 KGHSH and CDR2 LQKENI. This CDR3 region has 18 residues. CDR3 loop: CASSAPGQAVSGANVLTF. The CDR3 nucleotides are TGTGCCAGCTCAGCTCCGGGACAAGCAGTCTCTGGGGCCAACGTCCTGACTTTC.

This sequence joins TRBV7-3 and TRBJ2-5; D might be TRBD2 (5 bases). Trimming removed 1 base at V and 5 bases at J, with 17 bases between. Per germline, CDR1 SGHTA and CDR2 FQGTGA. The CDR3 extends over 16 amino acids. DNA of the CDR3: TGTGCCAGCAGCTTAAACAACGTCGGGATAGGGGAGACCCAGTACTTC. This translates into CASSLNNVGIGETQYF.

This clone has a handful of counts. This CDR3 is CASSIWTEHEQFF. CDR3 in DNA: TGTGCCAGTAGTATTTGGACAGAGCATGAGCAGTTCTTC. This rearrangement joins TRBV19 to TRBJ2-1, with D maybe TRBD1 (6 bases). Germline CDR1 and CDR2: LNHDA and SQIVND (reference sequence). The CDR3 sequence is 13 residues long. V was shortened by 3 bases and J by 8 bases, with 11 bases between the two germline ends.

The V gene is TRBV5-6, the J gene TRBJ1-5; 8 bases fit TRBD1. Trimming cost V 2 bases and J 10 bases; bases outside gene matches: 11. The length of the CDR3 is 15 residues. Germline loops: CDR1 SGHDT, CDR2 YYEEEE. The CDR3 sequence: CASSLGQGGGRPQHF. The CDR3 DNA is TGTGCCAGCAGCTTAGGACAGGGAGGGGGTCGACCCCAGCATTTT.

This clone was counted a few times. CDR3 sequence: CSVEYDYNEQFF. CDR3 nucleotides: TGCAGCGTGGAGTACGACTACAATGAGCAGTTCTTC. The chain is built from TRBV29-1 and TRBJ2-1; D not resolved. The CDR3 has 12 amino acids. Trimming took off 6 bases at V and 3 bases at J, with 9 bases between the two ends. The germline V gene has CDR1 SQVTM and CDR2 ANQGSEA.

The chain links TRBV9 to TRBJ2-4, with D perhaps TRBD1 (5 bases). The CDR3 is 15 amino acids. Trimming took off 0 bases at V and 11 bases at J, with 18 bases between the two ends. Germline lookup yields CDR1 SGDLS and CDR2 YYNGEE. The CDR3, as DNA: TGTGCCAGCAGCGTAGAGCAGACAGCTCATAATGTTCAGTACTTC. As protein: CASSVEQTAHNVQYF.

The chain combines TRBV5-1 with TRBJ1-1; 8 bases map to TRBD1. Germline CDR1 and CDR2: SGHRS and YFSETQ. The CDR3 is 20 residues long. The trim removed 7 bases at V and 0 bases at J, leaving 23 bases unmatched. The CDR3 is CASLQRGRDRRRGVNTEAFF. The CDR3, as DNA: TGCGCCAGCCTCCAACGAGGCCGGGACAGGAGGCGAGGGGTGAACACTGAAGCTTTCTTT.

The chain couples TRBV6-1 to TRBJ1-1; TRBD1 might be the D (5 bases). With 1 base removed from V and 0 bases from J, the gap between germline ends came to 12 bases. The CDR3 is 16 amino acids. CDR1 is MNHNS, CDR2 SASEGT, per germline. The CDR3 DNA reads TGTGCCAGCAGTGAAGACAGGTTATTCATGAACACTGAAGCTTTCTTT. Protein: CASSEDRLFMNTEAFF.